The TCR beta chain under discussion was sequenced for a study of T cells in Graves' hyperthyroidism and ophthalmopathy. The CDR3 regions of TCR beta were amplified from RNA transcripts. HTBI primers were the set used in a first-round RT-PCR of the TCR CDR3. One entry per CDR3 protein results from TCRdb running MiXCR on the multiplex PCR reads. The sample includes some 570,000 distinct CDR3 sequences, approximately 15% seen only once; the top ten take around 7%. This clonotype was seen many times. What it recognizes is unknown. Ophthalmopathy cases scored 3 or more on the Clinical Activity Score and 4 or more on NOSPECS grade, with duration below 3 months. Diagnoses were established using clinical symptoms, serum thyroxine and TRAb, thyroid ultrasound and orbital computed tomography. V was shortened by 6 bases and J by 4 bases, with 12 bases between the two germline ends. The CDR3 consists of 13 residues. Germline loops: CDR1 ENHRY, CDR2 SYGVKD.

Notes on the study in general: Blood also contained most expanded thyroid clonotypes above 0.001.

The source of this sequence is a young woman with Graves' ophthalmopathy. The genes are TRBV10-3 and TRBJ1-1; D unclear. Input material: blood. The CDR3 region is CAISTDASTEAFF. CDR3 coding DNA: TGTGCCATCAGCACGGATGCATCCACTGAAGCTTTCTTT.